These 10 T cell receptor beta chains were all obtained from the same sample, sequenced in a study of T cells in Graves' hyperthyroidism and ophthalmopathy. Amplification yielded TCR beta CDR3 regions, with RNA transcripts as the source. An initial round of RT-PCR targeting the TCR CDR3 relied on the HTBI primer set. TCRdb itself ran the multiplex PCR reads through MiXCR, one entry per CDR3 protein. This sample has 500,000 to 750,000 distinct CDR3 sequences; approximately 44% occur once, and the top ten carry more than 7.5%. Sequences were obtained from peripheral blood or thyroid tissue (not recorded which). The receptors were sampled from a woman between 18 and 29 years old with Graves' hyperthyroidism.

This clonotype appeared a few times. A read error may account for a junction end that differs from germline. CDR3 sequence: CAVGTDLEPFF. The CDR3 DNA follows: TGTGCCGTCGGGACGGATCTCGAGCCGTTCTTC. V gene TRBV10-3 combines with J gene TRBJ2-1; possibly TRBD1 or TRBD2 for D (5 bases each). CDR3 length equals 11 residues. Germline V gene data show CDR1 as ENHRY and CDR2 as SYGVKD.

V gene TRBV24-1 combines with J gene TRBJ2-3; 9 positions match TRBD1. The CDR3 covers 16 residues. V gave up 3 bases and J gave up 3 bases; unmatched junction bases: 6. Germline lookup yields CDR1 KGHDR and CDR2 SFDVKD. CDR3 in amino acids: CATSDPTGGWTDTQYF. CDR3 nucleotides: TGTGCCACCAGTGATCCTACAGGGGGCTGGACAGATACGCAGTATTTT.

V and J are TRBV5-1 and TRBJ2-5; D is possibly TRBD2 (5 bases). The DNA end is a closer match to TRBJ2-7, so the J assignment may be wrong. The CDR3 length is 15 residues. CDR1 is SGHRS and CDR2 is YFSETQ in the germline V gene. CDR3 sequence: CASSLAGGRSGEQYF. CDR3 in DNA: TGCGCCAGCAGCTTGGCCGGCGGCAGGAGCGGCGAGCAGTACTTC.

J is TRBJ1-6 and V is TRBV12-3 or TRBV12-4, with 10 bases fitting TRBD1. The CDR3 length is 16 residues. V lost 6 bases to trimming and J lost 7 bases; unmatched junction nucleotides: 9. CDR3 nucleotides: TGTGCCAGCAGGAGGGACAGGGGAGAGTTCAATTCACCCCTCCACTTT. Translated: CASRRDRGEFNSPLHF.

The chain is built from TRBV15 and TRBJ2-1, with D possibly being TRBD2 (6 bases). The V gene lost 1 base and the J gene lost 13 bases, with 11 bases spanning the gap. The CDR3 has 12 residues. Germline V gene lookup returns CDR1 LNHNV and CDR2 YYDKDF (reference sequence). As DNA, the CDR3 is TGTGCCACCAGCAGAGGGACTACACAACAGTTCTTC. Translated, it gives CATSRGTTQQFF.

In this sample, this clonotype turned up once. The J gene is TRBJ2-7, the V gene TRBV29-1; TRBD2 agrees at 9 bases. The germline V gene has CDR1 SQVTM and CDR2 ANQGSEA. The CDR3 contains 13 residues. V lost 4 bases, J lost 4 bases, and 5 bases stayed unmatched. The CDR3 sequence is CSVGLAEFYEQYF. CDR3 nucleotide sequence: TGCAGCGTTGGACTAGCGGAGTTTTACGAGCAGTACTTC.

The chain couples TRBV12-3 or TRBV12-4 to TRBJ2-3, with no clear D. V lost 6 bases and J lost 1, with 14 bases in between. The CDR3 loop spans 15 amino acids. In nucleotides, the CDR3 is TGTGCCAGCAGATCCGGTGGCGGAGGCACAGATACGCAGTATTTT. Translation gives CASRSGGGGTDTQYF.

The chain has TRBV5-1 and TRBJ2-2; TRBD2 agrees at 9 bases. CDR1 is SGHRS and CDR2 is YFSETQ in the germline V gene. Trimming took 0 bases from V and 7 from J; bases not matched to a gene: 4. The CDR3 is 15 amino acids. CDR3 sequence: CASSLGLAAGGELFF. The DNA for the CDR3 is TGCGCCAGCAGCTTGGGACTAGCGGCCGGCGGGGAGCTGTTTTTT.

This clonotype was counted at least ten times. The CDR3 nucleotides are TGTGCCAGCAGCGACTTCTTAGTGACCCAGTACTTC. Protein product: CASSDFLVTQYF. The chain carries TRBV7-2 and TRBJ2-5; D unresolved. Germline V gene lookup returns CDR1 SGHTA and CDR2 FQGNSA. The CDR3 is made up of 12 amino acids. Trimming removed 5 bases from V and 7 bases from J, with 11 bases in between.

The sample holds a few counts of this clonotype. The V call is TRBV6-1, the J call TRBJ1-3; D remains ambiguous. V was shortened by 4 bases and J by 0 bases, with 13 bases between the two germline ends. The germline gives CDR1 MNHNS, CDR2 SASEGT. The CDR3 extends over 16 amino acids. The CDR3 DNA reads TGTGCCAGCAGTGCTTTCTTCAAGAGCTCTGGAAACACCATATATTTT. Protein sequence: CASSAFFKSSGNTIYF.